This entry lists 29 T cell receptor beta chains sequenced from one sample in a study of T cell responses to AZD1222 COVID-19 vaccine. Some clones are missing from TCRdb's copy, which holds only in-frame ones; the method was immunoSEQ multiplex PCR. The sample lists over 85,000 clones; around nine tenths were seen once. The input for sequencing was peripheral blood, taken on day 0 of AZD1222 vaccination. The receptor set was obtained from an adult in good health.

This clone occurred a few times. In the same sample, other DNA sequences code for this CDR3. The chain recombines TRBV28 with TRBJ2-2; 10 nucleotides match TRBD1. CDR1 is MDHEN and CDR2 is SYDVKM in the germline V gene. This CDR3 comprises 15 residues. The ends lost 5 bases at V and 5 bases at J; junction bases unmatched: 5. The DNA for the CDR3 is TGTGCCAGCAGTCCTCCGGGACAGGGGACCGGGGAGCTGTTTTTT. This codes for CASSPPGQGTGELFF.

V is TRBV19 and J is TRBJ2-5; TRBD2 matches 14 bases. CDR1 is LNHDA, CDR2 SQIVND, per germline (reference sequence). V gave up 4 bases and J gave up 1 base; unmatched junction bases: 2. This CDR3 contains 16 residues. CDR3: CASSRGTSGGQETQYF. The DNA for the CDR3 is TGTGCCAGTAGTAGGGGGACTAGCGGGGGCCAAGAGACCCAGTACTTC.

The chain recombines TRBV4-3 with TRBJ2-4; D is tentatively TRBD1 or TRBD2 (5 bases each). The CDR3 extends over 19 amino acids. Germline loops: CDR1 LGHNA, CDR2 YSLEER. Trimming stripped 0 bases from V and 0 bases from J, with 18 bases between. CDR3 protein: CASSQDPTRGTLAKNIQYF. The CDR3 DNA follows: TGCGCCAGCAGCCAAGATCCTACCCGGGGCACCTTAGCCAAAAACATTCAGTACTTC.

This chain uses TRBV5-1 with TRBJ2-2; 9 bases are a match to TRBD1. With V trimmed by 0 bases and J by 4 bases, 1 base remained unmatched. CDR1 is SGHRS and CDR2 is YFSETQ in the germline V gene. The CDR3 runs to 15 residues. The CDR3 DNA reads as TGCGCCAGCAGCTTGGCGGGACAGGGCACCGGGGAGCTGTTTTTT. It translates to CASSLAGQGTGELFF.

The chain recombines TRBV5-6 with TRBJ1-5; no definite D call. V lost 4 bases to trimming and J lost 1 base, with 12 bases between them. Germline V lookup: CDR1 SGHDT, CDR2 YYEEEE. This CDR3 comprises 15 residues. In DNA, the CDR3 is TGTGCCAGCAGCAAGAGAGTGGGGAGCAATCAGCCCCAGCATTTT. Residues: CASSKRVGSNQPQHF.

The genes are TRBV7-9 and TRBJ1-2; 10 bases map to TRBD1. This CDR3 spans 14 amino acids. Germline V gives CDR1 SEHNR, CDR2 FQNEAQ (reference sequence). The ends lost 5 bases at V and 6 bases at J; junction bases unmatched: 6. The CDR3 loop reads CASSIETGGHGYTF. Here the CDR3 DNA reads TGTGCCAGCAGCATTGAGACAGGGGGCCATGGCTACACCTTC.

The chain recombines TRBV10-3 with TRBJ2-6; D gene ambiguous. The V end lost 2 bases, the J end lost 0 bases, and 5 bases lay between the germline ends. Per germline, CDR1 ENHRY and CDR2 SYGVKD. The CDR3 totals 15 residues. The CDR3 loop reads CAISEPSSGANVLTF. CDR3 bases: TGTGCCATCAGTGAGCCGTCCTCTGGGGCCAACGTCCTGACTTTC.

This chain joins TRBV3-1 (or the pseudogene TRBV3-2) and TRBJ2-2; D is undetermined. Germline CDR1 is LGHDT and CDR2 is YNNKEL (reference sequence). With 5 bases removed from V and 0 bases from J, the gap between germline ends came to 1 base. The CDR3 runs 12 residues. The CDR3 loop reads CASSSNTGELFF. The CDR3, as DNA: TGTGCCAGCAGCTCGAACACCGGGGAGCTGTTTTTT.

The chain joins TRBV28 to TRBJ2-7; possible D gene TRBD2, 6 bases. Germline V gene data show CDR1 as MDHEN and CDR2 as SYDVKM. The CDR3 length is 13 residues. The germline V and J ends were trimmed by 7 bases and 2 bases, with 12 bases remaining between them. CDR3 DNA: TGTGCCAGCAAGGAGGGGTTGGCCTACGAGCAGTACTTC. This translates into CASKEGLAYEQYF.

The chain joins TRBV27 to TRBJ2-1; tentative D call: TRBD2 (5 bases). This CDR3 is built from 13 residues. The germline V gene has CDR1 MNHEY and CDR2 SMNVEV (reference sequence). The V gene lost 3 bases and the J gene lost 7 bases, with 10 bases spanning the gap. DNA of the CDR3: TGTGCCAGCAGTTTTACAGCGGTGAATGAGCAGTTCTTC. Amino acid sequence: CASSFTAVNEQFF.

The genes are TRBV21-1 and TRBJ2-1; TRBD2 was called by the table and not checked on the DNA. TRBV21-1 is described as a pseudogene. CDR3 length: 15 amino acids. CDR3 coding DNA: TGTGCCAGCAGCGCTCGGACTAGCGGGACCCCTGAGCAGTTCTTC. It encodes CASSARTSGTPEQFF.

The chain carries TRBV5-5 and TRBJ1-2; D not certain. V gave up 2 bases and J gave up 10 bases, with 12 bases separating them. Germline-derived CDR1 and CDR2 are SGHKS and YYEKEE (reference sequence). This CDR3 has 12 residues. CDR3 bases: TGTGCCAGCAGCTTTTCGGGAAGGTACTACACCTTC. Amino acid sequence: CASSFSGRYYTF.

The rearrangement uses TRBV6-6 and TRBJ2-1; maybe TRBD2 (6 bases). The CDR3 runs 14 residues. Germline V gene data show CDR1 as MNHNY and CDR2 as SVGAGI (reference sequence). The V and J ends lost 7 bases and 2 bases respectively, with 12 bases between them. Here the CDR3 DNA reads TGTGCCAGCACACCTGGCGGGGCCTACAATGAGCAGTTCTTC. Translated: CASTPGGAYNEQFF.

The table lists this clone with a few counts. CDR3 sequence: CASSILPYTDTQYF. Written as DNA, the CDR3 is TGTGCCAGTAGTATCTTACCCTACACAGATACGCAGTATTTT. The chain employs TRBV19 and TRBJ2-3, with unresolved D. Trimming pared 3 bases from V and 2 bases from J, leaving 9 bases between. Germline CDR1 and CDR2: LNHDA and SQIVND (reference sequence). This CDR3 is built from 14 residues.

In its sample, this clone was seen once. The chain recombines TRBV5-1 with TRBJ2-3, with a possible D match to TRBD2 (6 bases). This CDR3 is built from 15 residues. V lost 0 bases and J lost 5, with 13 bases in between. The V gene's germline CDR1 is SGHRS and CDR2 YFSETQ. The CDR3, as DNA: TGCGCCAGCAGCTTGGTAGGGACTGAGGGAGATACGCAGTATTTT. Protein sequence: CASSLVGTEGDTQYF. Variable domain in full (rest from reference TRBV5-1 and TRBJ2-3): KAGVTQTPRYLIKTRGQQVTLSCSPISGHRSVSWYQQTPGQGLQFLFEYFSETQRNKGNFPGRFSGRQFSNSRSEMNVSTLELGDSALYLCASSLVGTEGDTQYFGPGTRLTVL.

V and J are TRBV5-1 and TRBJ1-6, with D uncertain. Trimming left V 0 bases short and J 7 bases short, with 5 bases between. The CDR3 runs 13 residues. The V gene's germline CDR1 is SGHRS and CDR2 YFSETQ. As DNA, the CDR3 is TGCGCCAGCAGCTTGGGGGAGAATTCACCCCTCCACTTT. Translating it yields CASSLGENSPLHF.

The chain recombines TRBV11-2 with TRBJ2-3; D not resolved. The CDR3 has 12 amino acids. From germline, CDR1 is SGHAT and CDR2 FQNNGV. The V gene lost 1 base and the J gene lost 5 bases, with 4 bases spanning the gap. The CDR3, as DNA: TGTGCCAGCAGCTTAGTCAGAGATACGCAGTATTTT. Translated: CASSLVRDTQYF.

This chain uses TRBV5-1 with TRBJ1-5; no clear D. Trimming stripped 0 bases from V and 2 bases from J, with 9 bases between. The CDR3 extends over 15 amino acids. Germline CDR1 and CDR2: SGHRS and YFSETQ. This CDR3 reads CASSLGDMGNQPQHF. The CDR3 DNA is TGCGCCAGCAGCTTGGGGGATATGGGCAATCAGCCCCAGCATTTT.

This clone has a handful of counts. V and J are TRBV7-9 and TRBJ1-2, with D possibly TRBD1 on 5 matching bases. The CDR3 contains 14 residues. Per the germline V gene, CDR1 is SEHNR and CDR2 is FQNEAQ (reference sequence). V dropped 5 bases and J dropped 2 bases, with 12 bases sitting between them. The CDR3 DNA is TGTGCCAGCAGCCATCGACAGTCGAACTATGGCTACACCTTC. Residues: CASSHRQSNYGYTF.

The genes are TRBV19 and TRBJ1-1; 7 nucleotides line up with TRBD1. This CDR3 has 15 residues. Germline assignment: CDR1 LNHDA and CDR2 SQIVND (reference sequence). CDR3 coding DNA: TGTGTCAGCACAGGGGTCCCGGGGCGGAACACTGAAGCTTTCTTT. This gives the protein CVSTGVPGRNTEAFF.

This clone was picked up one time. This chain joins TRBV4-3 and TRBJ2-2; TRBD2 matches at 7 bases. Germline CDR1 LGHNA, CDR2 YSLEER. This CDR3 comprises 17 residues. V lost 0 bases and J lost 3; bases outside the gene matches: 7. The CDR3: CASSQDLWLADTGELFF. CDR3 nucleotides: TGCGCCAGCAGCCAAGATCTTTGGCTAGCGGACACCGGGGAGCTGTTTTTT.

J is TRBJ2-3 and V is TRBV13; D possibly matches TRBD1 or TRBD2 (5 bases each). V dropped 4 bases and J dropped 2 bases, with 13 bases sitting between them. Germline loops: CDR1 PRHDT, CDR2 FYEKMQ (reference sequence). The length of the CDR3 is 15 residues. The CDR3 sequence: CASSSRQTNTDTQYF. CDR3 in DNA: TGTGCCAGCAGCTCACGACAGACTAACACAGATACGCAGTATTTT.

Written as DNA, the CDR3 is TGTGCCAGCCACTCGACAGGGGGGTGGGAGCAGTACTTC. It specifies CASHSTGGWEQYF. J is TRBJ2-7 and V is TRBV5-6; 9 bases are shared with TRBD1. The V gene end was trimmed by 7 bases and the J gene end by 7 bases; junction bases not matched to a gene: 9. The CDR3 length is 13 residues. The germline V gene has CDR1 SGHDT and CDR2 YYEEEE.

The chain recombines TRBV21-1 with TRBJ2-5; the table's D gene call, TRBD1, was not cross checked with the DNA. TRBV21-1 is marked as a pseudogene. This CDR3 region has 11 residues. In DNA form, the CDR3 reads TGTGCCAGCAGCACCAAAGAGACCCAGTACTTC. Translating gives CASSTKETQYF.

The chain links TRBV9 to TRBJ1-4; D perhaps matches TRBD1 (6 bases). This CDR3 is built from 15 residues. Trimming cost V 0 bases and J 8 bases, with 14 bases left between them. Germline loops: CDR1 SGDLS, CDR2 YYNGEE. This chain's CDR3 is CASSVATGRREKLFF. The CDR3 DNA sequence: TGTGCCAGCAGCGTAGCAACAGGGCGTAGAGAAAAACTGTTTTTT.

The chain employs TRBV24-1 and TRBJ2-1; the match to TRBD1 covers 9 bases. Unmatched junction bases numbered 11, after V lost 7 bases and J lost 8 bases. The germline gives CDR1 KGHDR, CDR2 SFDVKD. The CDR3 covers 15 residues. This CDR3 reads CATSIPGQGNDEQFF. CDR3 DNA sequence: TGTGCCACCAGCATTCCGGGACAGGGAAACGATGAGCAGTTCTTC.

The chain links TRBV24-1 to TRBJ1-5; D is ambiguous. CDR3 length equals 13 residues. V was clipped by 5 bases and J by 11 bases, with 15 bases between them. CDR1 is KGHDR, CDR2 SFDVKD, per germline. Here the CDR3 DNA reads TGTGCCACCAGTGTTGGTCACTCGGAGGCCCAGCATTTT. Amino acids: CATSVGHSEAQHF.

The V and J genes are TRBV6-6 and TRBJ1-2; TRBD1 might be the D (5 bases). Germline V gene data show CDR1 as MNHNY and CDR2 as SVGAGI (reference sequence). The CDR3 is 15 amino acids. Between the trimmed V and J ends, which lost 0 bases and 7 bases, there was a span of 15 bases. The CDR3 DNA follows: TGTGCCAGCAGTTACTCGGGGCAGGGTTCGAGTGGCTACACCTTC. Its translation: CASSYSGQGSSGYTF.

J is TRBJ1-2 and V is TRBV5-4; TRBD1 might be the D (5 bases). The CDR3 is made up of 14 amino acids. V was cut by 2 bases and J by 2 bases, with 10 bases left in between. Germline V gene sequence: CDR1 SGHNT, CDR2 YYREEE (reference sequence). In DNA form, the CDR3 reads TGTGCCAGCAGCTTCCGGGACCGCAACTATGGCTACACCTTC. It specifies CASSFRDRNYGYTF.